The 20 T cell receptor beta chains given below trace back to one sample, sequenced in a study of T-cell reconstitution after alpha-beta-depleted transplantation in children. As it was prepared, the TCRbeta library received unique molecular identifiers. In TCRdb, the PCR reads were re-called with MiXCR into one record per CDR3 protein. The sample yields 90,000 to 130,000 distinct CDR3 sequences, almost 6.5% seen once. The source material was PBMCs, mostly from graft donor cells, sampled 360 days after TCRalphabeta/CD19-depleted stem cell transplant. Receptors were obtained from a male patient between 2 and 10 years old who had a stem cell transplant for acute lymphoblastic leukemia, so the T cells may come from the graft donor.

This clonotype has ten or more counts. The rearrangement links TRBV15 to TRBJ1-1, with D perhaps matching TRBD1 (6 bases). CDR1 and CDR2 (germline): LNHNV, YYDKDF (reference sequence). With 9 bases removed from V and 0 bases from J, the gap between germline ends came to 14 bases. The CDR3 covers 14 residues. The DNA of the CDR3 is TGTGCCACTTTTGACAGGCAGATGAACACTGAAGCTTTCTTT. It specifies CATFDRQMNTEAFF.

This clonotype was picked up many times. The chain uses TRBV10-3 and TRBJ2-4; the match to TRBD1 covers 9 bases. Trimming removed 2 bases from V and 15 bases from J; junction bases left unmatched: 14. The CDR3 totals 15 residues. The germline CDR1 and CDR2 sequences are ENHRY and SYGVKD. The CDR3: CAISELIQGAGMMYF. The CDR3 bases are TGTGCCATCAGTGAGCTCATACAGGGGGCCGGGATGATGTACTTC.

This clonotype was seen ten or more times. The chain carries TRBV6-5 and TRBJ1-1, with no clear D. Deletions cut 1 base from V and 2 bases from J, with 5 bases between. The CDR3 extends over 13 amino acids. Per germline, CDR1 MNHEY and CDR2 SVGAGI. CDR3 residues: CASSYWGNTEAFF. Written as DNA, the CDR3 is TGTGCCAGCAGTTACTGGGGAAACACTGAAGCTTTCTTT.

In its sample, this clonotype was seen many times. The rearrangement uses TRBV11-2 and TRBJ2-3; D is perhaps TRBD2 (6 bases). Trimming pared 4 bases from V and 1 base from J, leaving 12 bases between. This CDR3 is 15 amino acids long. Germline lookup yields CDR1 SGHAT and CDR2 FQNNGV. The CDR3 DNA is TGTGCCAGCAGCTCTTGGCGGGGCCGCACAGATACGCAGTATTTT. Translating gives CASSSWRGRTDTQYF.

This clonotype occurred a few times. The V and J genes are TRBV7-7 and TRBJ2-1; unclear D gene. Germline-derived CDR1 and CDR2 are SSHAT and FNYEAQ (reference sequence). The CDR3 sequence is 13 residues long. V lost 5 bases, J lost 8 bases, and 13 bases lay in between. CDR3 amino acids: CASSPDLWDEQFF. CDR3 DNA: TGTGCCAGCAGCCCAGACCTCTGGGATGAGCAGTTCTTC.

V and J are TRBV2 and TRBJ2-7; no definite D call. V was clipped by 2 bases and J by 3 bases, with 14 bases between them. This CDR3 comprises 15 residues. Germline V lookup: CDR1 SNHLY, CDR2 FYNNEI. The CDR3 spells CASSEWLMVDYEQYF. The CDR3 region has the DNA TGTGCCAGCAGTGAATGGCTGATGGTAGACTACGAGCAGTACTTC.

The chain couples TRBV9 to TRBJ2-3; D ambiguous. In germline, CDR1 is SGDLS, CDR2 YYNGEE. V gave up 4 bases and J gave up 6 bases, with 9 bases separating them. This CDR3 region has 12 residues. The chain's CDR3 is CASSPLWDTQYF. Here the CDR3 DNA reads TGTGCCAGCAGCCCATTGTGGGATACGCAGTATTTT.

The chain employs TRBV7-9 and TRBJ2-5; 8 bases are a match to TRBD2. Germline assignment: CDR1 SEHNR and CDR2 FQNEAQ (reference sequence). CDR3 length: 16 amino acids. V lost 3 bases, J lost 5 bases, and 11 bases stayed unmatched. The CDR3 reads CASSFQDAGGRETQYF. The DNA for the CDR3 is TGTGCCAGCAGCTTCCAGGATGCGGGGGGAAGGGAGACCCAGTACTTC.

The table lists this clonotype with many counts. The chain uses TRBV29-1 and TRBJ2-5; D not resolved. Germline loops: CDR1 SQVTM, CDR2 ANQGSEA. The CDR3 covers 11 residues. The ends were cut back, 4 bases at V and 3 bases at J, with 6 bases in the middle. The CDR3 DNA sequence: TGCAGCGTTGCTGGGAAAGAGACCCAGTACTTC. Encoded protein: CSVAGKETQYF.

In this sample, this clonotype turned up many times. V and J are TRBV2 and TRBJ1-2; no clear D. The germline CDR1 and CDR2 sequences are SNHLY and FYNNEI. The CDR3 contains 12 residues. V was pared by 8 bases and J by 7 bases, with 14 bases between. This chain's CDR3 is CASPGFPGGYTF. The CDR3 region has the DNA TGTGCCAGCCCGGGATTTCCGGGTGGCTACACCTTC.

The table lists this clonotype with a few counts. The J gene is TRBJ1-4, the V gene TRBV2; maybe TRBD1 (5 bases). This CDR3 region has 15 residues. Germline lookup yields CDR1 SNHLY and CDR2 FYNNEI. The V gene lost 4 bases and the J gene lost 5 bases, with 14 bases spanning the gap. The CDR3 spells CASSVMGTANEKLFF. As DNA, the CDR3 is TGTGCCAGCAGTGTCATGGGGACTGCAAATGAAAAACTGTTTTTT.

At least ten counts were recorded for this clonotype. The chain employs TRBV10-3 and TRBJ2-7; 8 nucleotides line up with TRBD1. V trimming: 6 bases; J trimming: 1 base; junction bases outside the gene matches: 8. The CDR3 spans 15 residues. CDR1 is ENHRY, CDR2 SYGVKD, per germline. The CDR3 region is CAIRISRDRSYEQYF. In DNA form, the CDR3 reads TGTGCCATCAGAATAAGCCGGGACAGGTCCTACGAGCAGTACTTC.

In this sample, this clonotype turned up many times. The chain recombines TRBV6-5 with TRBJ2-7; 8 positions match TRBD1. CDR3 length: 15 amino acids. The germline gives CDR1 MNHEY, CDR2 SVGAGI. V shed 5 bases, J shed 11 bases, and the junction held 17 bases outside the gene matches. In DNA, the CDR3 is TGTGCCAGCAGTCCCCGGCGGGACAGGATCGCTGGGGAGTACTTC. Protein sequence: CASSPRRDRIAGEYF.

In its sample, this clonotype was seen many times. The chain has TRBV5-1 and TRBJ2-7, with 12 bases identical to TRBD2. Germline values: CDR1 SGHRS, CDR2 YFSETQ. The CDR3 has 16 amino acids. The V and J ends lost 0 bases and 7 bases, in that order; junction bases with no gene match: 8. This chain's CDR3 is CASSLVLAGGPDEQYF. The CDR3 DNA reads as TGCGCCAGCAGCTTGGTCCTAGCGGGAGGGCCGGATGAGCAGTACTTC.

The DNA of the CDR3 is TGTGCCAGCAGCCACCTCCCAGGGAAGGAAAAGACCCAGTACTTC. Amino acid sequence: CASSHLPGKEKTQYF. The chain employs TRBV7-9 and TRBJ2-5; D may be TRBD1 (5 bases). The V end was cut by 5 bases, the J end by 6 bases, with 19 bases between. The CDR3 spans 15 residues. Germline lookup yields CDR1 SEHNR and CDR2 FQNEAQ (reference sequence).

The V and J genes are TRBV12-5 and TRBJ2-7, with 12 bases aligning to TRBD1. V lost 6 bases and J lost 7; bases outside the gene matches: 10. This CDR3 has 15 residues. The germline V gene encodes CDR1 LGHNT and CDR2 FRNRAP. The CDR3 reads CASGRLGTGGVEQYF. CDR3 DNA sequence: TGTGCTAGTGGCCGCCTTGGGACAGGGGGCGTTGAGCAGTACTTC.

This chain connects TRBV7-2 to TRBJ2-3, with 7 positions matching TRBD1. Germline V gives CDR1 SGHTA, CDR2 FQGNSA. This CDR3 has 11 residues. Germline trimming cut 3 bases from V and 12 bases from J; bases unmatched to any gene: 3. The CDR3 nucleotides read TGTGCCAGCAGCTTCGGGACAGACCAGTATTTT. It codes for CASSFGTDQYF.

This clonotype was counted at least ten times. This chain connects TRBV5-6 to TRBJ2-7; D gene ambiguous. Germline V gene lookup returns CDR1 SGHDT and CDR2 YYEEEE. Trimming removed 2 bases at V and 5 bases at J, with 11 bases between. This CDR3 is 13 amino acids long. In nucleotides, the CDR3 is TGTGCCAGCAGCTTTACAAGCACGGACGAGCAGTACTTC. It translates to CASSFTSTDEQYF.

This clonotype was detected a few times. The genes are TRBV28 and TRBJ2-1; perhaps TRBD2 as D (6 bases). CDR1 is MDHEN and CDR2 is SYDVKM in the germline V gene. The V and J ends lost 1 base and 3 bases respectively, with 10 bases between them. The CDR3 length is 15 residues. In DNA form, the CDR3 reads TGTGCCAGCAGTTTATTAGCGGTTGGCTACAATGAGCAGTTCTTC. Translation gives CASSLLAVGYNEQFF. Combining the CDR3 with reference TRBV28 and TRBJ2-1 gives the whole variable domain DVKVTQSSRYLVKRTGEKVFLECVQDMDHENMFWYRQDPGLGLRLIYFSYDVKMKEKGDIPEGYSVSREKKERFSLILESASTNQTSMYLCASSLLAVGYNEQFFGPGTRLTVL.

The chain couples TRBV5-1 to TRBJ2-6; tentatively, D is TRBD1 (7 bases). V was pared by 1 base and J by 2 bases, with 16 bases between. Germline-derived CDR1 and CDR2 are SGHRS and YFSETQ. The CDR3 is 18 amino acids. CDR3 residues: CASSLYSGGLAGANVLTF. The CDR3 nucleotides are TGCGCCAGCAGCTTGTATTCAGGGGGACTTGCTGGGGCCAACGTCCTGACTTTC.